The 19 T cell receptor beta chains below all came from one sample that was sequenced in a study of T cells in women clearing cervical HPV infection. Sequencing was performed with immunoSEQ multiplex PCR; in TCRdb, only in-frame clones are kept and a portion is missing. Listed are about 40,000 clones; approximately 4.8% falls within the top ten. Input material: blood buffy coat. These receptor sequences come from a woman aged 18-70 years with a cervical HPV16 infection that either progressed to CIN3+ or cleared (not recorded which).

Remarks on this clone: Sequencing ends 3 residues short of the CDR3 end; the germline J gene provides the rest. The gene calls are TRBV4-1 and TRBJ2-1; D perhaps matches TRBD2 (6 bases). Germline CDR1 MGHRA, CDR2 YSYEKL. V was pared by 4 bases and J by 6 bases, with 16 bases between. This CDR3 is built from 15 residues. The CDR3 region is CASSLQPTSSNEQFF. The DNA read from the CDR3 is TGCGCCAGCAGCCTCCAACCCACTAGCAGCAATGAG.

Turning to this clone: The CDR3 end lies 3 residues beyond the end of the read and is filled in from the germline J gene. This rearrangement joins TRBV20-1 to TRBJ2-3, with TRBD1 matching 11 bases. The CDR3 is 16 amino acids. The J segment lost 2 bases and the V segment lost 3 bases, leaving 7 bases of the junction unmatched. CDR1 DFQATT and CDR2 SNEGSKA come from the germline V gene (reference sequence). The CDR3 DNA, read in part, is TGCAGTGCTAGCCGGACAGGGGGCCCCCTCACAGATACG. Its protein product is CSASRTGGPLTDT. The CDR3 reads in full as CSASRTGGPLTDTQYF.

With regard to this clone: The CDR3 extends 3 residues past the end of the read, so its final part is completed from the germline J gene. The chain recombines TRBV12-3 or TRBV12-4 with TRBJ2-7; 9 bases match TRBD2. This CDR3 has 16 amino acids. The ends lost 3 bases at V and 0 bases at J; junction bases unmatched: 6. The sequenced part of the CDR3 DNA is TGTGCCAGCAGTTTGGGTAGCGGGGGTTCCTCCTACGAG. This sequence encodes CASSLGSGGSSYE. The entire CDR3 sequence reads CASSLGSGGSSYEQYF.

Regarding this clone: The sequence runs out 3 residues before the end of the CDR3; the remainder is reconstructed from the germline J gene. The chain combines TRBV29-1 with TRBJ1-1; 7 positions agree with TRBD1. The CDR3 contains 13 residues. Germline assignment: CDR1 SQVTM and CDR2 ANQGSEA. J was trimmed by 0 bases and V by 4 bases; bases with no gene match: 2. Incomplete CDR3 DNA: TGCAGCGTTGTTGGGACAGTGAACACTGAA. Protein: CSVVGTVNTE. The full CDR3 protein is CSVVGTVNTEAFF.

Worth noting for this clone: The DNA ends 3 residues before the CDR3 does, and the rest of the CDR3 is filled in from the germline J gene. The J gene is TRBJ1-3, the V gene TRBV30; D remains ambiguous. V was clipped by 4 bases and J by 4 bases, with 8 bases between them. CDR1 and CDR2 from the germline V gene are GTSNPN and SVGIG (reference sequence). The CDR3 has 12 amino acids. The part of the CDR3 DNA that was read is TGTGCCTGGACGGGTGGGGGAAACACC. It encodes CAWTGGGNT. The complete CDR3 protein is CAWTGGGNTIYF.

CDR3 sequence reads: CASSERGLGTEAFF. Incomplete CDR3 DNA: TGTGCCAGCAGTGAAAGGGGGCTCGGGACTGAA. The chain employs TRBV6-1 and TRBJ1-1, with 7 bases that match TRBD1. The observed sequence ends 3 residues before the CDR3 terminus, with the missing tail filled in from the germline J gene. V lost 2 bases to trimming and J lost 5 bases; unmatched junction nucleotides: 5. This CDR3 comprises 14 residues. Germline V lookup: CDR1 MNHNS, CDR2 SASEGT.

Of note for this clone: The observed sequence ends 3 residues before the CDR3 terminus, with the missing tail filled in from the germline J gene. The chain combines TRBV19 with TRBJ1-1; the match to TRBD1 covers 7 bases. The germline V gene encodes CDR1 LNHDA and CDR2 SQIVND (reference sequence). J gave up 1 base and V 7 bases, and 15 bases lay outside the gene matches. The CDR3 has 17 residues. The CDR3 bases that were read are TGTGCCAGTACTGGGGACAGCAGTAGTTCCTGGAACACTGAA. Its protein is CASTGDSSSSWNTE. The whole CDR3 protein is CASTGDSSSSWNTEAFF.

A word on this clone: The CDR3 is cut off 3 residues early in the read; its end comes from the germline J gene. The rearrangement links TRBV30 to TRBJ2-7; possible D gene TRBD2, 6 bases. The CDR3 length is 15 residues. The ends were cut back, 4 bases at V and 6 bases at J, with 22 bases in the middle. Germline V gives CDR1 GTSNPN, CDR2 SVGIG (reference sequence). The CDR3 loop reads CAWTWRGDSLSEQYF. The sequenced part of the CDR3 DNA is TGTGCCTGGACCTGGAGGGGCGACTCCCTCTCCGAG.

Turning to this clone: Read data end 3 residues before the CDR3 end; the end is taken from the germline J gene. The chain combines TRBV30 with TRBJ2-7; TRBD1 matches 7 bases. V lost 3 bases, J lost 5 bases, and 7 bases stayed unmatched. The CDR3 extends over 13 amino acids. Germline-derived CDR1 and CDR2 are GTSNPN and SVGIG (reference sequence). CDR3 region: CAWSHDREHEQYF. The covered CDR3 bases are TGTGCCTGGAGCCACGACAGGGAGCACGAG.

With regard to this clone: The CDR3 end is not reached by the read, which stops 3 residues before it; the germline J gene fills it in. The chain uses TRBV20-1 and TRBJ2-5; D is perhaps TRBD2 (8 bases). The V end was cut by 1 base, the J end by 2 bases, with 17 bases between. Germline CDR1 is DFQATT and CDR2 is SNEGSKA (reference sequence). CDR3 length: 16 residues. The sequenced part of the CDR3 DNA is TGCAGTGCTAGAGGGACAGGACGCGGGAGGCAAGAGACC. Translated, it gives CSARGTGRGRQET. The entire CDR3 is CSARGTGRGRQETQYF.

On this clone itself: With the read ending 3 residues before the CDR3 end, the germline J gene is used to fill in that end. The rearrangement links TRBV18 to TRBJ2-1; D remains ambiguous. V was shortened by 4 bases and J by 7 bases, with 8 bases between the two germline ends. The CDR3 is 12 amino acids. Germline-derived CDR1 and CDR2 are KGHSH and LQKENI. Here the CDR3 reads CASSLTENEQFF. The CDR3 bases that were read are TGTGCCAGCTCACTAACAGAAAATGAG.

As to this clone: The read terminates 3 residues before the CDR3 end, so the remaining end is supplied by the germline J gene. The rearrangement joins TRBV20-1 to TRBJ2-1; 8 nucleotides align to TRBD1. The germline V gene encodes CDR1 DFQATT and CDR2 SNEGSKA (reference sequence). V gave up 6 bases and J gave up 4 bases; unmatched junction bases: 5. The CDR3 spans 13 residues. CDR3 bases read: TGCAGTGCCACCCGGGACAGGTACAATGAG. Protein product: CSATRDRYNE. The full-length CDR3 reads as CSATRDRYNEQFF.

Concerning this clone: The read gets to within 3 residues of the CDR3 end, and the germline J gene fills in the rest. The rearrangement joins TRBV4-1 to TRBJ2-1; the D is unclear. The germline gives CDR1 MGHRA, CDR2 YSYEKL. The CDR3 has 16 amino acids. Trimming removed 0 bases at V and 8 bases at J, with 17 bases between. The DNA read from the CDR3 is TGCGCCAGCAGCCAAGATTTCGGGTTCGGTCGCGATGAG. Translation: CASSQDFGFGRDE. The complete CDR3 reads CASSQDFGFGRDEQFF.

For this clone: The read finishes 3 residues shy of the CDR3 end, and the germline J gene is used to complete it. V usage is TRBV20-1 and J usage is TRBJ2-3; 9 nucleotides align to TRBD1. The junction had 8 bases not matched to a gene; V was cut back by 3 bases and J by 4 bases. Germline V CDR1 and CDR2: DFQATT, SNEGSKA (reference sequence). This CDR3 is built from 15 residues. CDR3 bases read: TGCAGTGCTAGTTCCGACAGGGGGTACGCAGATACG. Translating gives CSASSDRGYADT. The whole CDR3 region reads CSASSDRGYADTQYF.

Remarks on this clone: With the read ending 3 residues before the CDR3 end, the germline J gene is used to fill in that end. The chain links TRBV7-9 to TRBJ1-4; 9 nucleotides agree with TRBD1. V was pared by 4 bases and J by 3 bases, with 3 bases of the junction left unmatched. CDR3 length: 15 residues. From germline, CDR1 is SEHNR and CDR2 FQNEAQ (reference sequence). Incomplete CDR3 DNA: TGTGCCAGCAGCTCGGGACAGGGAGCTAATGAAAAA. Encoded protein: CASSSGQGANEK. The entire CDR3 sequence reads CASSSGQGANEKLFF.

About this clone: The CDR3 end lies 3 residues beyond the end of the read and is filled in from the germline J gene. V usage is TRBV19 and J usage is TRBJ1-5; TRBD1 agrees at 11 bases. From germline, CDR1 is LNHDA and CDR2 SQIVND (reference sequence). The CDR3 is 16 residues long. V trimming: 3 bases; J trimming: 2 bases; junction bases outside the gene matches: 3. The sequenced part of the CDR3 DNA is TGTGCCAGTAGTATCGGGACAGGGGGTCGCAATCAGCCC. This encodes CASSIGTGGRNQP. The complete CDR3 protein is CASSIGTGGRNQPQHF.

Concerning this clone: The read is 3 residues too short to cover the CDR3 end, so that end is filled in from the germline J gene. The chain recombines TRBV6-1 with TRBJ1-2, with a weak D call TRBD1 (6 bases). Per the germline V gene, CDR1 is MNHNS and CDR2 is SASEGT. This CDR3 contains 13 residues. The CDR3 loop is CASSGGRGWDYTF. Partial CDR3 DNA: TGTGCCAGCAGTGGCGGCAGGGGATGGGAC.

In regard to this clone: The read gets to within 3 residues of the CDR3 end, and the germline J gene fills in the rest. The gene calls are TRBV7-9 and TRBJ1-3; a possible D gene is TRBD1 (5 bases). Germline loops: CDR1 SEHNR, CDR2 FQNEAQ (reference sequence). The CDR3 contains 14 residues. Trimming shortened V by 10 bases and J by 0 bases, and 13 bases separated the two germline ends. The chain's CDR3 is CATRGANSGNTIYF. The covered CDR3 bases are TGTGCCACCCGAGGGGCCAACTCTGGAAACACC.

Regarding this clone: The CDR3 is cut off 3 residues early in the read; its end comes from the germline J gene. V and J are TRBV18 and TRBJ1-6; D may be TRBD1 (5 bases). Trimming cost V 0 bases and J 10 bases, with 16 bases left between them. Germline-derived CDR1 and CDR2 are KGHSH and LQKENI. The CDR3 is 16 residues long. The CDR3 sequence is CASSPPGRVGTSPLHF. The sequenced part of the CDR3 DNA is TGTGCCAGCTCACCACCGGGGCGAGTGGGAACCTCACCC.